Listed below are T cell receptor beta chains from one sample, sequenced in a study of T cell repertoires in cytomegalovirus infection. From the reads, TCRdb called clonotypes with MiXCR, one entry per CDR3 protein. The data show a few hundred thousand distinct CDR3 sequences, 22% seen once. The sequenced sample consisted of CD8+ T cells from PBMCs. The origin of the receptors is a human donor in good health (CMV status not recorded). Some clones in this sample may be carry-over from other donors' samples. Both conserved end residues are part of each CDR3. A D gene is named only where the DNA matches it firmly. Part of the rows lack a size; the others show once, few, many or a class for expanded clones.

d_call	v_call	j_call	clone_size	cdr3_nt	cdr3_aa
TRBD2	TRBV12-3/TRBV12-4	TRBJ2-7	-	TGTGCCAGCTCGGGACTAGCCGTGTACGAGCAGTACTTC	CASSGLAVYEQYF
TRBD1	TRBV12-3/TRBV12-4	TRBJ1-1	many	TGTGCCAGCAGTCAAGGACAGGGTTGGACTGAAGCTTTCTTT	CASSQGQGWTEAFF
TRBD2	TRBV7-4	TRBJ2-1	-	TGTGCCAGCAGCTCATCTAGCGGGGGACACGGTGAGCAGTTCTTC	CASSSSSGGHGEQFF
TRBD1	TRBV11-2	TRBJ2-4	few	TGTGCCAGCAGCTATGACGTGGACAGGGGCCCTAACATTCAGTACTTC	CASSYDVDRGPNIQYF
TRBD2	TRBV7-8	TRBJ2-3	-	TGTGCCAGCAGCTTAGGGGTTTGGAGCGGGGGGGGCATGGATACGCAGTATTTT	CASSLGVWSGGGMDTQYF
TRBD2	TRBV28	TRBJ2-7	many	TGTGCCAGCAGTCTGCAGGGAGGGGCTTTGTACGAGCAGTACTTC	CASSLQGGALYEQYF
TRBD1	TRBV28	TRBJ1-1	-	TGTGCCAGCAGCCCAATTGGGACAGGGTTGAACACTGAAGCTTTCTTT	CASSPIGTGLNTEAFF
-	TRBV6-5	TRBJ2-3	-	TGTGCCAGCAGTTACTCAACAGGGAAGGTGGCAGATACGCAGTATTTT	CASSYSTGKVADTQYF
TRBD2	TRBV27	TRBJ2-7	-	TGTGCCAGCAGTCGACTAGCGGGGGCCCACGAGCAGTACTTC	CASSRLAGAHEQYF
-	TRBV7-9	TRBJ2-3	-	TGTGCCAGCAGCACCCCCCGGTGGGATACGCAGTATTTT	CASSTPRWDTQYF
-	TRBV29-1	TRBJ2-1	once	TGCAGCGTTCCCGACAATGAGCAGTTCTTC	CSVPDNEQFF
-	TRBV7-3	TRBJ2-7	few	TGTGCCAGCAGCTTAGGAGTGGGGGTCGAGCAGTACTTC	CASSLGVGVEQYF
-	TRBV19	TRBJ2-1	-	TGTGCCAGTAGTATCTTGGGTGATGAGCAGTTCTTC	CASSILGDEQFF
TRBD1	TRBV5-6	TRBJ2-5	-	TGTGCCAGCAACAGGGGGCCGGAAGAGACCCAGTACTTC	CASNRGPEETQYF
-	TRBV2	TRBJ2-1	few	TGTGCCAGCAGTGAAGGGGATGGCTACAATGAGCAGTTCTTC	CASSEGDGYNEQFF
TRBD2	TRBV4-1	TRBJ2-1	-	TGCGCCAGCAGCCAAGATCTCTTAGCGGGGGGTCTCTGGAGCAGCGATGAGCAGTTCTTC	CASSQDLLAGGLWSSDEQFF
TRBD2	TRBV10-3	TRBJ2-1	-	TGTGCCATCAGTGAGGGACTAGCGGGGGGAAATGAGCAGTTCTTC	CAISEGLAGGNEQFF
-	TRBV19	TRBJ1-6	-	TGTGCCAGTGGTTGGGGGACCTGGAATTCACCCCTCCACTTT	CASGWGTWNSPLHF
-	TRBV16	TRBJ2-7	-	TGTGCCAGCAGTTGGAAGGCTGAGTCCTACGAGCAGTACTTC	CASSWKAESYEQYF
-	TRBV12-3/TRBV12-4	TRBJ2-5	few	TGTGCCAGCAGCCCCACCGGGGGAAGACAAGAGACCCAGTACTTC	CASSPTGGRQETQYF
TRBD1	TRBV6-6	TRBJ2-3	many	TGTGCCAGCAGTTTGTGGACAGGGGGAACCACAGATACGCAGTATTTT	CASSLWTGGTTDTQYF
-	TRBV28	TRBJ2-1	-	TGTGCCAGCATTCCAGGGCAGGTATTGGATGAGCAGTTCTTC	CASIPGQVLDEQFF
TRBD1	TRBV5-1	TRBJ1-1	-	TGCGCCAGCAGCTTGTTTCAGGGGGCGGCTGAAGCTTTCTTT	CASSLFQGAAEAFF
TRBD2	TRBV4-1	TRBJ2-1	-	TGCGCCAGCAGCCTGAGCGGGGGGGGTGAGCAGTTCTTC	CASSLSGGGEQFF
-	TRBV2	TRBJ2-7	-	TGTGCCAGCAAACAGGGTTGGGGTTCCTACGAGCAGTACTTC	CASKQGWGSYEQYF
-	TRBV9	TRBJ1-1	once	TGTGCCAGCAGCCTAGGCGGGGTTCACACTGAAGCTTTCTTT	CASSLGGVHTEAFF
-	TRBV28	TRBJ2-5	-	TGTGCCAGCAGTTTTAAGGGGAATTACCAAGAGACCCAGTACTTC	CASSFKGNYQETQYF
-	TRBV15	TRBJ2-1	few	TGTGCCACCAGCAGTTGGGACGGTCCCTACAATGAGCAGTTCTTC	CATSSWDGPYNEQFF
-	TRBV7-9	TRBJ2-3	-	TGTGCCAGCAGCCCCCCCCCAGGTACAGATACGCAGTATTTT	CASSPPPGTDTQYF
-	TRBV7-9	TRBJ2-3	few	TGTGCCAGCAGCCCAGAGGGGAATACGCAGTATTTT	CASSPEGNTQYF
-	TRBV27	TRBJ1-1	few	TGTGCCAGCAGTTACGGGGGGGCGATGACTGAAGCTTTCTTT	CASSYGGAMTEAFF
TRBD1	TRBV15	TRBJ2-5	few	TGTGCCACCAGCAGAGATTATGGCCAGGGGGAAGATGAGACCCAGTACTTC	CATSRDYGQGEDETQYF
-	TRBV12-3/TRBV12-4	TRBJ2-1	-	TGTGCCAGCAGCCCTATAGGGCAGCCCTACAATGAGCAGTTCTTC	CASSPIGQPYNEQFF
-	TRBV4-2	TRBJ1-1	-	TGTGCCAGCAGCCTAGGGGACGGTGACACTGAAGCTTTCTTT	CASSLGDGDTEAFF
-	TRBV12-3/TRBV12-4	TRBJ2-3	few	TGTGCCAGCCGGACGCTTACAGATACGCAGTATTTT	CASRTLTDTQYF
-	TRBV28	TRBJ1-1	few	TGTGCCAGCACCTTTCGGGGGCACAGGACTGAAGCTTTCTTT	CASTFRGHRTEAFF
-	TRBV6-2/TRBV6-3	TRBJ2-1	few	TGTGCCAGCGGCCGGGACACAACCTACAATGAGCAGTTCTTC	CASGRDTTYNEQFF
-	TRBV7-2	TRBJ2-7	many	TGTGCCAGCAGCTTGAGAGGGGGAGACCCAGTCTACGAGCAGTACTTC	CASSLRGGDPVYEQYF
TRBD1	TRBV6-1	TRBJ2-4	few	TGTGCCAGCAGTGAACAACGGTTCGGACAGGGAAGAAACATTCAGTACTTC	CASSEQRFGQGRNIQYF
TRBD2	TRBV12-3/TRBV12-4	TRBJ2-1	-	TGTGCCAGCGTAATAGCGGGGGGACACAATGAGCAGTTCTTC	CASVIAGGHNEQFF
-	TRBV7-9	TRBJ2-1	-	TGTGCCAGCAGCCCACTCCTATCGGGGGGCCCCTACAATGAGCAGTTCTTC	CASSPLLSGGPYNEQFF
-	TRBV4-1	TRBJ1-5	few	TGCGCCAGCAGCCAAGACCCCTGGGAGACAGCAGGTCAGCCCCAGCATTTT	CASSQDPWETAGQPQHF
TRBD1	TRBV20-1	TRBJ2-7	few	TGCAGTGCTACCGACGGACAGGGGGAATACTACGAGCAGTACTTC	CSATDGQGEYYEQYF
TRBD1	TRBV27	TRBJ2-5	-	TGTGCCAGCAGTTTAGGGACAGGGGGCGGATCCCAGTACTTC	CASSLGTGGGSQYF
-	TRBV28	TRBJ1-5	few	TGTGCCGGGAGCGCGGGTTATAGCAATCAGCCCCAGCATTTT	CAGSAGYSNQPQHF
TRBD2	TRBV7-9	TRBJ2-2	-	TGTGCCAGCAGCCGAGGACTAGCGGGCACCGGGGAGCTGTTTTTT	CASSRGLAGTGELFF
-	TRBV5-5	TRBJ1-2	-	TGTGCCAGCAGCCCACTTAGGTTCGGGGTCGACTATGGCTACACCTTC	CASSPLRFGVDYGYTF
TRBD1	TRBV5-4	TRBJ2-2	-	TGTGCCAGCAGCTTGGAGGGGGCCGGCACCGGGGAGCTGTTTTTT	CASSLEGAGTGELFF
TRBD1	TRBV5-3	TRBJ2-5	-	TGTGCCAGAACCGGGACAGTTCAAGAGACCCAGTACTTC	CARTGTVQETQYF
TRBD1	TRBV9	TRBJ2-1	few	TGTGCCAGCAGCGTAGGTAATACAGGGGATGAGCAGTTCTTC	CASSVGNTGDEQFF
TRBD1	TRBV7-4	TRBJ2-6	many	TGTGCCAGCAGCCAAATCCTGGACAGGGTTTCCTCTGGGGCCAACGTCCTGACTTTC	CASSQILDRVSSGANVLTF
-	TRBV11-2	TRBJ2-1	-	TGTGCCACCCGAGGGGAGCCGACTTACAATGAGCAGTTCTTC	CATRGEPTYNEQFF